The following is a T cell receptor (beta chain) sequence with its context. Antigen unknown. Then a second PCR, running about 6 to 11 cycles, was carried out with a sample-barcoded 5' primer and a J-beta primer mix. A single record per CDR3 protein comes from TCRdb applying MiXCR to the 5' RACE reads. Of under 2 million distinct CDR3 sequences listed, about 32% were seen once; the top ten hold 11%. The sample comes from a study of blood T cells in healthy people across ages. Regarding the study as a whole: Observed TCR beta diversity per million T cells went down as age went up. This fall followed a roughly linear course with age. Diversity was higher, and naive CD4+ cells more numerous, in long-lived donors than in aged donors.

Germline trimming cut 6 bases from V and 2 bases from J; bases unmatched to any gene: 6. CDR3 size: 15 residues. Samples each had at least 6 micrograms of total RNA extracted. This clonotype was sampled from a woman in her 30s in good health. The chain recombines TRBV12-3 or TRBV12-4 with TRBJ2-3; 9 bases match TRBD1. The sequenced sample consisted of blood. The DNA for the CDR3 is TGTGCCAGCAGCTGGACAGGGGCCTCCACAGATACGCAGTATTTT. Its protein is CASSWTGASTDTQYF.